The rows below give T cell receptor beta chains drawn from one sample of a study of cytomegalovirus exposure and HLA in healthy donors. Produced via immunoSEQ multiplex PCR; TCRdb's table is partial and in-frame only. The sample lists 150,000 to 180,000 clones, 75% to 85% seen once, with 5.6% in the top ten. Source material: PBMCs. These receptors were collected from a woman aged 40 to 55 in good health and CMV-seropositive. Each CDR3 is given with its conserved first and last residue. Fields, in order: D gene, clone size, V gene, J gene, CDR3 DNA, CDR3 protein. D genes are given only for firm matches. Rows may omit the clone size; those that give it use once, few, many or a size class.

d_call: -
clone_size: -
v_call: TRBV2
j_call: TRBJ1-1
cdr3_nt: TGTGCCAGCAGTGAAGCTGCAGGGGTAGCGGGGAGAGCTTTCTTT
cdr3_aa: CASSEAAGVAGRAFF

d_call: -
clone_size: -
v_call: TRBV5-1
j_call: TRBJ1-1
cdr3_nt: TGCGCCAGCAGCCCTCGGGGGTCAACTGGCACTGAAGCTTTCTTT
cdr3_aa: CASSPRGSTGTEAFF

d_call: TRBD1
clone_size: -
v_call: TRBV7-8
j_call: TRBJ1-2
cdr3_nt: TGTGCCAGCAGCTCCCGACAGGGTGGTAGCTATGGCTACACCTTC
cdr3_aa: CASSSRQGGSYGYTF

d_call: TRBD1
clone_size: once
v_call: TRBV5-4
j_call: TRBJ2-3
cdr3_nt: TGTGCCAGCACCAAGGGGGACAGGGCGACAGATACGCAGTATTTT
cdr3_aa: CASTKGDRATDTQYF

d_call: TRBD1
clone_size: -
v_call: TRBV14
j_call: TRBJ2-7
cdr3_nt: TGTGCCAGCAGCCCATGGACAGGTCGCCACGAGCAGTACTTC
cdr3_aa: CASSPWTGRHEQYF

d_call: TRBD1
clone_size: once
v_call: TRBV7-2
j_call: TRBJ1-5
cdr3_nt: TGTGCCAGCAGCTTAGAAGGGACAGGCAACAATCAGCCCCAGCATTTT
cdr3_aa: CASSLEGTGNNQPQHF

d_call: -
clone_size: -
v_call: TRBV10-3
j_call: TRBJ1-5
cdr3_nt: TGTGCTACTGAGGAAGGGACATATAGCAATCAGCCCCAGCATTTT
cdr3_aa: CATEEGTYSNQPQHF

d_call: -
clone_size: -
v_call: TRBV7-9
j_call: TRBJ1-4
cdr3_nt: TGTGCCAGCAGCCCTGGTTCAGCAGGCCTTGGGGAAAAACTGTTTTTT
cdr3_aa: CASSPGSAGLGEKLFF

d_call: -
clone_size: -
v_call: TRBV9
j_call: TRBJ1-2
cdr3_nt: TGTGCCAGCAGCGTAACCCCCGGCCAGGGCGGAAGGACTAACTATGGCTACACCTTC
cdr3_aa: CASSVTPGQGGRTNYGYTF

d_call: TRBD2
clone_size: -
v_call: TRBV5-1
j_call: TRBJ2-1
cdr3_nt: TGCGCCAGCAGCCCACCCCTAGCGGGAGCCTTCAATGAGCAGTTCTTC
cdr3_aa: CASSPPLAGAFNEQFF

d_call: -
clone_size: -
v_call: TRBV5-4
j_call: TRBJ2-1
cdr3_nt: TGTGCCAGCAGTTCGAATCAGCGGGCGTACAATGAGCAGTTCTTC
cdr3_aa: CASSSNQRAYNEQFF

d_call: TRBD1
clone_size: -
v_call: TRBV10-2
j_call: TRBJ2-7
cdr3_nt: TGCGCCACCAGGACAGGTTCTACCTACGAGCAGTACTTC
cdr3_aa: CATRTGSTYEQYF